Each of the 28 T cell receptor beta chains below was sequenced from the same sample in a study of blood T cell repertoires in COVID-19. This table comes from immunoSEQ multiplex PCR, and its TCRdb copy is limited to in-frame clones, with some not included. Of roughly 100,000 clones listed, more than 80% are singletons. Sequencing was done on a sample of peripheral blood. These receptors were taken from an elderly woman with acute or convalescent COVID-19.

This clone was counted a single time. The chain is built from TRBV7-9 and TRBJ2-3, with a tentative D call TRBD1 (5 bases). The germline V gene has CDR1 SEHNR and CDR2 FQNEAQ (reference sequence). V was clipped by 5 bases and J by 3 bases, with 9 bases between them. This CDR3 is built from 13 residues. The CDR3 bases are TGTGCCAGCAGCCAGGGTACTACAGATACGCAGTATTTT. This codes for CASSQGTTDTQYF.

This chain connects TRBV6-6 to TRBJ1-4; TRBD1 matches 9 bases. With 2 bases clipped from V and 5 bases from J, the junction kept 6 bases outside the gene matches. Germline values: CDR1 MNHNY, CDR2 SVGAGI (reference sequence). This CDR3 is 16 amino acids long. CDR3 in amino acids: CASSYKGQGKNEKLFF. The CDR3 coding sequence is TGTGCCAGCAGTTACAAAGGACAGGGGAAGAATGAAAAACTGTTTTTT.

The gene calls are TRBV27 and TRBJ2-7; 10 nucleotides align to TRBD2. Germline loops: CDR1 MNHEY, CDR2 SMNVEV (reference sequence). The CDR3 consists of 16 residues. Trimming at V came to 3 bases and at J to 1 base, leaving 6 bases not matched to a gene. CDR3 in DNA: TGTGCCAGCAGTTTCCTACGGACTAGCGGATCCTACGAGCAGTACTTC. It encodes CASSFLRTSGSYEQYF.

The V call is TRBV28, the J call TRBJ1-2; D gene unclear. Germline V gene lookup returns CDR1 MDHEN and CDR2 SYDVKM. The CDR3 spans 15 residues. Trimming took off 4 bases at V and 1 base at J, with 13 bases between the two ends. The CDR3 loop reads CASSSITEGNYGYTF. The DNA of the CDR3 is TGTGCCAGCAGTTCGATTACAGAGGGTAACTATGGCTACACCTTC.

The rearrangement uses TRBV3-1 (or the pseudogene TRBV3-2) and TRBJ2-7; 8 bases agree with TRBD2. With V trimmed by 4 bases and J by 3 bases, 14 bases remained unmatched. The V gene's germline CDR1 is LGHDT and CDR2 YNNKEL (reference sequence). The CDR3 loop spans 17 amino acids. In DNA form, the CDR3 reads TGTGCCAGCAGCCCCTATAGGGAGCGGGGGCCTATCTACGAGCAGTACTTC. This translates into CASSPYRERGPIYEQYF.

The rearrangement links TRBV7-3 to TRBJ1-5; possible D gene TRBD1, 5 bases. V was cut by 5 bases and J by 6 bases, with 11 bases left in between. In germline, CDR1 is SGHTA, CDR2 FQGTGA. CDR3 length: 13 amino acids. CDR3 DNA: TGTGCCAGCAGCCTGAATAGGGGTCAGCCCCAGCATTTT. It encodes CASSLNRGQPQHF.

The chain uses TRBV2 and TRBJ2-7; D uncertain. V was shortened by 5 bases and J by 0 bases, with 8 bases between the two germline ends. The germline V gene encodes CDR1 SNHLY and CDR2 FYNNEI. The CDR3 has 13 residues. CDR3 sequence (DNA): TGTGCCAGCAGTTCAGATTCCTCCTACGAGCAGTACTTC. Protein sequence: CASSSDSSYEQYF.

The rearrangement uses TRBV4-2 and TRBJ2-7, with D tentatively TRBD2 (6 bases). CDR1 is LGHNA, CDR2 YNFKEQ, per germline. Trimming removed 3 bases from V and 4 bases from J, with 10 bases in between. The CDR3 is made up of 13 amino acids. The CDR3 region is CASSHGGDYEQYF. Written as DNA, the CDR3 is TGTGCCAGCAGCCACGGGGGAGATTACGAGCAGTACTTC.

The V gene is TRBV18, the J gene TRBJ1-4; unclear D gene. The CDR3 sequence is 11 residues long. In germline, CDR1 is KGHSH, CDR2 LQKENI. V gave up 3 bases and J gave up 13 bases, with 9 bases separating them. CDR3 nucleotides: TGTGCCAGCTCACCCGACTCGGGACTGTTTTTT. It specifies CASSPDSGLFF.

This chain links TRBV27 with TRBJ2-1; D possibly corresponds to TRBD2 (6 bases). CDR3 length: 16 residues. V lost 0 bases and J 4 bases, leaving 13 bases between the germline ends. Looked up from germline, CDR1 is MNHEY and CDR2 is SMNVEV (reference sequence). CDR3 coding DNA: TGTGCCAGCAGTTTATCGCCGGGACGGGAGTACAATGAGCAGTTCTTC. Its translation is CASSLSPGREYNEQFF.

This sequence joins TRBV7-2 and TRBJ1-1; D may be TRBD1 (5 bases). V was clipped by 4 bases and J by 7 bases, with 13 bases between them. This CDR3 is 13 amino acids long. Germline CDR1 and CDR2: SGHTA and FQGNSA. Here the CDR3 reads CASSSRADGEAFF. For the CDR3, the DNA is TGTGCCAGCAGCTCCAGGGCGGATGGTGAAGCTTTCTTT.

The CDR3 region has the DNA TGTGCCAGCAGCCCGCGGGACAGGGGGCGAGAGACCCAGTACTTC. Translation: CASSPRDRGRETQYF. V and J are TRBV7-9 and TRBJ2-5; TRBD1 aligns across 12 bases. CDR1 and CDR2 from the germline V gene are SEHNR and FQNEAQ (reference sequence). Trimming took 5 bases from V and 4 from J; bases not matched to a gene: 5. The CDR3 sequence is 15 residues long. Looking up the rest from reference TRBV7-9 and TRBJ2-5 gives the full variable domain: DTGVSQNPRHKITKRGQNVTFRCDPISEHNRLYWYRQTLGQGPEFLTYFQNEAQLEKSRLLSDRFSAERPKGSFSTLEIQRTEQGDSAMYLCASSPRDRGRETQYFGPGTRLLVL.

This CDR3 is CASSSHLIRNEQFF. The CDR3 DNA is TGTGCCAGCAGCTCCCACCTAATCCGAAATGAGCAGTTCTTC. The chain recombines TRBV7-2 with TRBJ2-1, with D unresolved. The germline V and J ends were trimmed by 4 bases and 7 bases, with 14 bases remaining between them. Germline CDR1 reads SGHTA; CDR2 reads FQGNSA. This CDR3 spans 14 amino acids.

The J gene is TRBJ2-2, the V gene TRBV24-1; possibly TRBD1 for D (7 bases). V was pared by 1 base and J by 4 bases, with 12 bases between. The germline gives CDR1 KGHDR, CDR2 SFDVKD. There are 16 residues in the CDR3. The CDR3: CATSDFSGGITGELFF. In DNA form, the CDR3 reads TGTGCCACCAGTGATTTTTCAGGGGGGATCACCGGGGAGCTGTTTTTT.

CDR3 DNA sequence: TGCGGACAGGACTCCCAGGGGGGCTACACCTTC. This codes for CGQDSQGGYTF. The chain uses TRBV20-1 and TRBJ1-2; 7 bases align to TRBD1. Germline values: CDR1 DFQATT, CDR2 SNEGSKA (reference sequence). This CDR3 has 11 residues.

The chain employs TRBV5-1 and TRBJ1-1, with 8 bases matching TRBD1. From germline, CDR1 is SGHRS and CDR2 YFSETQ. CDR3 length: 14 amino acids. The J segment lost 5 bases and the V segment lost 6 bases, leaving 9 bases of the junction unmatched. CDR3: CASTTTGVGTEAFF. In DNA form, the CDR3 reads TGCGCCAGCACCACGACAGGGGTGGGGACTGAAGCTTTCTTT.

The chain combines TRBV19 with TRBJ2-3, with 9 bases aligning to TRBD2. The germline V gene has CDR1 LNHDA and CDR2 SQIVND (reference sequence). The CDR3 consists of 20 residues. The junction had 18 bases not matched to a gene; V was cut back by 3 bases and J by 2 bases. Here the CDR3 reads CASSIDTSGFRKRDTDTQYF. In DNA form, the CDR3 reads TGTGCCAGTAGTATCGATACTAGCGGGTTCCGTAAGAGAGACACAGATACGCAGTATTTT. The whole variable domain, remainder taken from reference TRBV19 and TRBJ2-3, is DGGITQSPKYLFRKEGQNVTLSCEQNLNHDAMYWYRQDPGQGLRLIYYSQIVNDFQKGDIAEGYSVSREKKESFPLTVTSAQKNPTAFYLCASSIDTSGFRKRDTDTQYFGPGTRLTVL.

The rearrangement links TRBV7-9 to TRBJ1-5; D gene unclear. The V and J ends lost 6 bases and 0 bases respectively, with 3 bases between them. The CDR3 is 12 residues long. Germline CDR1 and CDR2: SEHNR and FQNEAQ (reference sequence). CDR3 loop: CASSYSNQPQHF. DNA of the CDR3: TGTGCCAGCAGTTATAGCAATCAGCCCCAGCATTTT.

The chain has TRBV10-3 and TRBJ2-3; weak D call: TRBD1 (5 bases). The CDR3 covers 12 residues. Germline V lookup: CDR1 ENHRY, CDR2 SYGVKD. The germline V and J ends were trimmed by 3 bases and 4 bases, with 5 bases remaining between them. The CDR3 protein is CAISEGADTQYF. CDR3 sequence (DNA): TGTGCCATCAGTGAAGGGGCAGATACGCAGTATTTT.

Here the CDR3 reads CASSLQLAGGSETQYF. CDR3 nucleotide sequence: TGTGCCAGCAGTCTTCAACTAGCGGGGGGTTCGGAGACCCAGTACTTC. The chain uses TRBV28 and TRBJ2-5; 12 nucleotides match TRBD2. CDR1 is MDHEN and CDR2 is SYDVKM in the germline V gene. Unmatched junction bases numbered 9, after V lost 5 bases and J lost 5 bases. CDR3 length: 16 residues.

The genes are TRBV5-4 and TRBJ1-5; tentative D call: TRBD1 (5 bases). The V end lost 0 bases, the J end lost 3 bases, and 10 bases lay between the germline ends. The length of the CDR3 is 15 residues. The germline gives CDR1 SGHNT, CDR2 YYREEE (reference sequence). The CDR3, as DNA: TGTGCCAGCAGCTTGGGGTCAGGGTCCAATCAGCCCCAGCATTTT. It encodes CASSLGSGSNQPQHF.

The chain uses TRBV30 and TRBJ1-5; D may be TRBD1 (6 bases). CDR3 length equals 16 residues. Germline V gene sequence: CDR1 GTSNPN, CDR2 SVGIG (reference sequence). Trimming pared 0 bases from V and 2 bases from J, leaving 14 bases between. CDR3 in DNA: TGTGCCTGGAGTGTAGGTGGCAGGGGAGGCAATCAGCCCCAGCATTTT. Translated, it gives CAWSVGGRGGNQPQHF.

The chain combines TRBV20-1 with TRBJ2-7; D may be TRBD1 (5 bases). V lost 3 bases and J lost 5, with 11 bases in between. Germline V gives CDR1 DFQATT, CDR2 SNEGSKA (reference sequence). The CDR3 runs 12 residues. The chain's CDR3 is CSASRGWDEQYF. The CDR3 DNA sequence: TGCAGTGCTAGTAGGGGTTGGGACGAGCAGTACTTC.

The J gene is TRBJ1-6, the V gene TRBV7-6, with TRBD1 matching 9 bases. The germline V gene has CDR1 SGHVS and CDR2 FNYEAQ. The CDR3 has 17 residues. V lost 2 bases and J lost 7; bases outside the gene matches: 9. CDR3 loop: CASSLSSGTGKNSPLHF. CDR3 in DNA: TGTGCCAGCAGCTTATCGTCCGGGACAGGGAAAAATTCACCCCTCCACTTT.

The chain joins TRBV10-1 to TRBJ2-1, with 11 bases lining up with TRBD2. V shed 4 bases, J shed 5 bases, and the junction held 4 bases outside the gene matches. Germline values: CDR1 WNHNN, CDR2 SYGVQD (reference sequence). This CDR3 is built from 15 residues. In DNA form, the CDR3 reads TGCGCCAGCAGTGTAGCGGGGGGGCCCCACAATGAGCAGTTCTTC. It encodes CASSVAGGPHNEQFF.

The sample holds one count of this clone. The chain uses TRBV19 and TRBJ1-5; D gene unclear. V was pared by 6 bases and J by 2 bases, with 14 bases between. Germline CDR1 and CDR2: LNHDA and SQIVND (reference sequence). The CDR3 loop spans 15 amino acids. The CDR3 coding sequence is TGTGCCAGTAGCGCGGGATATGGGGGCAATCAGCCCCAGCATTTT. It encodes CASSAGYGGNQPQHF.

This chain joins TRBV11-2 and TRBJ1-1, with 7 bases lining up with TRBD1. V was pared by 4 bases and J by 7 bases, with 12 bases of the junction left unmatched. Germline CDR1 is SGHAT and CDR2 is FQNNGV. The CDR3 runs 15 residues. CDR3 coding DNA: TGTGCCAGCAGCTACTACAGGGGCGGAGGTAATGAAGCTTTCTTT. Translated: CASSYYRGGGNEAFF.

This chain links TRBV5-1 with TRBJ2-3, with TRBD2 matching 13 bases. Germline-derived CDR1 and CDR2 are SGHRS and YFSETQ. CDR3 size: 16 residues. Trimming at V came to 0 bases and at J to 4 bases, leaving 2 bases not matched to a gene. CDR3 in amino acids: CASSLGGTSGADTQYF. CDR3 nucleotides: TGCGCCAGCAGCTTGGGGGGGACTAGCGGGGCAGATACGCAGTATTTT.